This T cell receptor (beta chain) was observed in a study of blood T cells in healthy people across ages. Trimming stripped 4 bases from V and 5 bases from J, with 15 bases between. The CDR3 extends over 15 amino acids. Germline-derived CDR1 and CDR2 are LNHNV and YYDKDF (reference sequence). The table lists this clonotype with many counts. Together with a sample-barcoded 5' primer, a J-beta primer mix was included in a second PCR lasting about 7 to 11 cycles. Sequencing yielded, for each sample, at least 2.5 million paired-end reads carrying CDR3. TCRdb recomputed calls from the 5' RACE reads with MiXCR, one row per CDR3 protein. The sample has hundreds of thousands of distinct CDR3 sequences, roughly 31% seen once.

The rearrangement uses TRBV15 and TRBJ2-1; D may correspond to TRBD1 or TRBD2 (5 bases each). The sample was blood. The clonotype was recovered from a woman older than 75 in good health. DNA of the CDR3: TGTGCCACCAGCATTGATCCCGGGGCCAACAATGAGCAGTTCTTC. This translates into CATSIDPGANNEQFF.